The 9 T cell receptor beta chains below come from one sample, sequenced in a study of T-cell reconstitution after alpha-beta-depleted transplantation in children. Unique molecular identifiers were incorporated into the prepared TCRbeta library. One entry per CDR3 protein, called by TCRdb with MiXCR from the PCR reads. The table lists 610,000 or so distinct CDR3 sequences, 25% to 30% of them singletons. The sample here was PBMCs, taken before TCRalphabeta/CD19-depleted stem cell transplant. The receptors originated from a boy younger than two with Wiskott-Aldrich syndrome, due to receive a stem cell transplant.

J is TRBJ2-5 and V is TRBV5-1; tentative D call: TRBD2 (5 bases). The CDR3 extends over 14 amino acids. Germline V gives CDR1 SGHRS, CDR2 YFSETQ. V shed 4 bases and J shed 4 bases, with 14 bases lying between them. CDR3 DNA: TGCGCCAGCAGCGTGTCCTCGGGGAGAGAGACCCAGTACTTC. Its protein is CASSVSSGRETQYF.

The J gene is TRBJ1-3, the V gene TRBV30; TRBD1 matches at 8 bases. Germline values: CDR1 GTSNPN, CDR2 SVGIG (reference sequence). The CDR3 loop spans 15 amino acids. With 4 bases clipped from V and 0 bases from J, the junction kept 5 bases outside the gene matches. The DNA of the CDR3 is TGTGCCTGGAATAGGGACAGGACCTCTGGAAACACCATATATTTT. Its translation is CAWNRDRTSGNTIYF. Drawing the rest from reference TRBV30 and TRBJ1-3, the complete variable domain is SQTIHQWPATLVQPVGSPLSLECTVEGTSNPNLYWYRQAAGRGLQLLFYSVGIGQISSEVPQNLSASRPQDRQFILSSKKLLLSDSGFYLCAWNRDRTSGNTIYFGEGSWLTVV.

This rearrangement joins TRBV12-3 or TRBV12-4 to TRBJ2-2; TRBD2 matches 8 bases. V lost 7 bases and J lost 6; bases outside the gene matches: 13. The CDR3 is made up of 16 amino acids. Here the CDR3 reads CASTTEAGGRSGELFF. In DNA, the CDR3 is TGTGCCAGCACGACCGAGGCGGGCGGGAGGTCCGGGGAGCTGTTTTTT.

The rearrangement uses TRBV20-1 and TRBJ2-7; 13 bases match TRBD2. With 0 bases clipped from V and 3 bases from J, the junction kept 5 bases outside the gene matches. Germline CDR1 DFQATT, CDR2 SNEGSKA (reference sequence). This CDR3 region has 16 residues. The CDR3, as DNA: TGCAGTGCTAGAGATCGGAGGACTAGCGGGGGCTACGAGCAGTACTTC. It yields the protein CSARDRRTSGGYEQYF.

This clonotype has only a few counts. The CDR3 DNA reads as TGTGCCAGCAGTTTTAGCTACGGCACAGATACGCAGTATTTT. It yields the protein CASSFSYGTDTQYF. The J gene is TRBJ2-3, the V gene TRBV27; D is undetermined. V was trimmed by 3 bases and J by 1 base, leaving 8 bases between them. CDR1 and CDR2 (germline): MNHEY, SMNVEV (reference sequence). This CDR3 region has 14 residues.

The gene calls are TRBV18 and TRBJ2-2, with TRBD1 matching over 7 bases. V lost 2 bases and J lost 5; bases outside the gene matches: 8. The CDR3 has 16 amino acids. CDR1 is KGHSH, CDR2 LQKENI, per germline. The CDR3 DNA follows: TGTGCCAGCTCACCAACACAGGGGCTCTTAACCGGGGAGCTGTTTTTT. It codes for CASSPTQGLLTGELFF.

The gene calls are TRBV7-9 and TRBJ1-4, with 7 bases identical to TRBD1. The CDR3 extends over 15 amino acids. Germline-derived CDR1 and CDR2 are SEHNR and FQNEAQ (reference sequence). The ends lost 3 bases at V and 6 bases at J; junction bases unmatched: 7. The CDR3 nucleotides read TGTGCCAGCAGCTTCAGGGACAGTGTGGATGAAAAACTGTTTTTT. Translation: CASSFRDSVDEKLFF.

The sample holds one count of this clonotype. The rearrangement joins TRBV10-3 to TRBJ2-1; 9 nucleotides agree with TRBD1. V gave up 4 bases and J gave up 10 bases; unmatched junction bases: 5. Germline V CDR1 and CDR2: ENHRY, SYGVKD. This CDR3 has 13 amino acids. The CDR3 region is CAISGGTGMEQFF. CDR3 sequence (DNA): TGTGCCATCAGTGGGGGGACAGGGATGGAGCAGTTCTTC.

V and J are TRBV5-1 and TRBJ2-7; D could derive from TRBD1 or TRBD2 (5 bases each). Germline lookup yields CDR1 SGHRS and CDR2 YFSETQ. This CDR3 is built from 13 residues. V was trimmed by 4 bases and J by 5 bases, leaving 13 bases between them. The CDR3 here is CASSVGTWDEQYF. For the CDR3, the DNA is TGCGCCAGCAGCGTTGGGACCTGGGACGAGCAGTACTTC.